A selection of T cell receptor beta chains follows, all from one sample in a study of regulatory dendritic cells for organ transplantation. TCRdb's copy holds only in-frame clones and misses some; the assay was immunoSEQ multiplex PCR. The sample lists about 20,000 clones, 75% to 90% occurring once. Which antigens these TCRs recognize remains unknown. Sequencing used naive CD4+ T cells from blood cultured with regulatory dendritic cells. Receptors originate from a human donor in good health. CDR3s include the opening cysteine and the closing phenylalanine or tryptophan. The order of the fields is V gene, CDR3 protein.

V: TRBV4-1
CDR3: CASSQESAGRNSPLHF

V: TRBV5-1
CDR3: CASSLRQGAQRYGYTF

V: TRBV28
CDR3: CASSLNRLAWQETQYF

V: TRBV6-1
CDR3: CASSEWVRGEKLFF

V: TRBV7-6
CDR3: CASSFEPIRLFF

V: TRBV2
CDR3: CASSQGPDTQYF

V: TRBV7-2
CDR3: CASSYYSYEQYF

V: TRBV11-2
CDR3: CASSPRVRSPLHF

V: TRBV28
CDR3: CASSLRGLSGNTIYF

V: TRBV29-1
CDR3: CSVDGLEGIPYEQYF

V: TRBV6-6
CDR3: CASNLKGGSSYNEQFF

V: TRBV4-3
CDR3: CASSQDVGAYEQYF

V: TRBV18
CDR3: CASSPLTGGSNEQFF

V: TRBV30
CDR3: CAWSSGLVTYEQYF

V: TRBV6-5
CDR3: CASSYRDYGYTF

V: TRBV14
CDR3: CASSEVEGHGYTF

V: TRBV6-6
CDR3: CASSSGDTNTQYF

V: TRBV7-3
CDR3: CASSLTGRGHVQYF

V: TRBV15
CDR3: CATSRVYAGSGNTIYF

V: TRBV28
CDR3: CASSLWVDWGKNIQYF

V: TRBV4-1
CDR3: CASSSPGGRLHF

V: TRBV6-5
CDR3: CASSSSLSNEKLFF

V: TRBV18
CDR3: CASSPEWRTEAFF

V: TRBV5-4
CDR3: CASSSGETGALEAFF

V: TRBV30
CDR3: CAWGGYGNTIYF

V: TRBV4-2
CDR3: CASSQVNSVPDTQYF

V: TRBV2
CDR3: CASSRVEGMYTEAFF

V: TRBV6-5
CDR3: CASSPRQLNTEAFF

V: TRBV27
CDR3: CASSFSGTQYF

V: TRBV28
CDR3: CASSLSGTSSHEQFF

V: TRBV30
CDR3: CAWRSGSISYF

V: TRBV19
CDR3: CASSIRDQPQHF

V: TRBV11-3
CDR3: CASSRGAGISTDTQYF

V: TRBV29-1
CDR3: CSVEDLLRFYTF

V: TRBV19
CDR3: CASRTGGTGYTF

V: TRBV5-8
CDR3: CASSLAGGRAEQYF

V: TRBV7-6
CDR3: CAKNRGETQYF

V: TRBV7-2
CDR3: CASSLSGGPDYGYTF

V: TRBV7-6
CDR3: CASSRGLLETQYF

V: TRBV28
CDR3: CASCWGVQNYEQYF

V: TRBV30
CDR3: CAWSVPVTSGYNEQFF

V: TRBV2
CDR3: CASSTGGGYDQPQHF

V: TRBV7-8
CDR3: CASSIRAGTGTEAFF

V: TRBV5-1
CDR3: CASSLAWEEKLFF

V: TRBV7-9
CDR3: CASSLGLAGITDTQYF

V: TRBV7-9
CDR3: CASSLYRQAGTEAFF

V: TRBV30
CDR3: CAWSGWGVGGYTF

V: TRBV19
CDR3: CASSTLTGSGSPLHF

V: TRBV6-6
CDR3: CASSYPGLGNTEAFF

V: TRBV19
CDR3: CASTHGRNWYGYTF

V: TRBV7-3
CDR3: CASSPGRGGVTEAFF

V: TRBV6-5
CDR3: CASSYSGLRGSYEQYF

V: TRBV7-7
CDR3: CASSLDYYNEQFF

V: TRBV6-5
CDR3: CASSYSTAGNGYTF

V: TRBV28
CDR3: CASSLELGGTQYF